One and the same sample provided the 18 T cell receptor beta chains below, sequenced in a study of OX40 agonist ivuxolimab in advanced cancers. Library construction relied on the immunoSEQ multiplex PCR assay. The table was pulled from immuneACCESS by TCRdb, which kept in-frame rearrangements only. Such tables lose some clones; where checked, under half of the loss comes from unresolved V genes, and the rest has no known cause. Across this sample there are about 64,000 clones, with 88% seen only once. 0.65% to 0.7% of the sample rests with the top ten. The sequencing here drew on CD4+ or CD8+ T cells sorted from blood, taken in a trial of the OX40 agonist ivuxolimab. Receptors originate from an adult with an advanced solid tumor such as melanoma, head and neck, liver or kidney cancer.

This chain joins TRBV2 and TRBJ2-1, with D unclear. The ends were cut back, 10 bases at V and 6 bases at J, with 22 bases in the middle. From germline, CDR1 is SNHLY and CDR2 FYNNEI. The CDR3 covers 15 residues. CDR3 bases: TGTGCCACCAAGGACCGGGCCTCGGGCTTCAATGAGCAGTTCTTC. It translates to CATKDRASGFNEQFF.

CDR3 amino acids: CASSEELTDTQYF. CDR3 DNA: TGTGCCAGCAGTGAAGAGCTCACAGATACGCAGTATTTT. The chain couples TRBV6-4 to TRBJ2-3; D unclear. Germline V CDR1 and CDR2: MRHNA, SNTAGT. This CDR3 has 13 amino acids. V gave up 3 bases and J gave up 2 bases, with 6 bases separating them.

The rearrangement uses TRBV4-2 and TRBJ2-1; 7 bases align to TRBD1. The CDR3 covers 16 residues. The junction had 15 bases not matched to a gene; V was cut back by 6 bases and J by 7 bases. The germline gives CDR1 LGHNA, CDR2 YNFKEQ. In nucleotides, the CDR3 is TGTGCCAGCAGTCAACGGGGCAGGGGGAACCTTAATGAGCAGTTCTTC. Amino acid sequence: CASSQRGRGNLNEQFF.

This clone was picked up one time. Written as DNA, the CDR3 is TGTGCCAGCAGCCTAGGTAGCGGGAGGTCCCACAATGAGCAGTTCTTC. Its translation is CASSLGSGRSHNEQFF. The gene calls are TRBV7-3 and TRBJ2-1; 10 bases are a match to TRBD2. The CDR3 sequence is 16 residues long. Germline CDR1 reads SGHTA; CDR2 reads FQGTGA. V lost 5 bases and J lost 5; bases outside the gene matches: 9.

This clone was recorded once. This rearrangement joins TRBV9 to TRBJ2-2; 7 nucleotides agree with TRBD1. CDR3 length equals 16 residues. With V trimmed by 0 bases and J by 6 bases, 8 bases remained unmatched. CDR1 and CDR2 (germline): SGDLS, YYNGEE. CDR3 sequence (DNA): TGTGCCAGCAGCGTAGCTTCAGGGGGTTGGCCCGGGGAGCTGTTTTTT. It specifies CASSVASGGWPGELFF.

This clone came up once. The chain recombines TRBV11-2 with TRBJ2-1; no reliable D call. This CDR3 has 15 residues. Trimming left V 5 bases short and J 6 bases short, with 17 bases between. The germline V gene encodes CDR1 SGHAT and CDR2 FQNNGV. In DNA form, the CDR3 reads TGTGCCAGCAGCCTAATCTCATTTGAAGGCAATGAGCAGTTCTTC. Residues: CASSLISFEGNEQFF. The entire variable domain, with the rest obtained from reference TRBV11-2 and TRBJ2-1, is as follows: EAGVAQSPRYKIIEKRQSVAFWCNPISGHATLYWYQQILGQGPKLLIQFQNNGVVDDSQLPKDRFSAERLKGVDSTLKIQPAKLEDSAVYLCASSLISFEGNEQFFGPGTRLTVL.

CDR3 residues: CASSRDSGSSLYF. In nucleotides, the CDR3 is TGTGCCAGCAGCCGCGATAGCGGGAGTTCGTTGTACTTC. J is TRBJ2-5 and V is TRBV5-6; 9 bases are a match to TRBD2. Losses at the gene ends were 4 bases for V and 13 bases for J; bases not matched to a gene: 11. Germline CDR1 and CDR2: SGHDT and YYEEEE. CDR3 size: 13 residues.

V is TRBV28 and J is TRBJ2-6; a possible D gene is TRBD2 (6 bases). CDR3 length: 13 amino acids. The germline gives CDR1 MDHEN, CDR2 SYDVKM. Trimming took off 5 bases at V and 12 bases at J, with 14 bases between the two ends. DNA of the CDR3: TGTGCCAGCAGTATCCAGGGAGCGGGCGTCCTGACTTTC. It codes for CASSIQGAGVLTF. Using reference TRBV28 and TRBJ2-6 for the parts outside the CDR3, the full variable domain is DVKVTQSSRYLVKRTGEKVFLECVQDMDHENMFWYRQDPGLGLRLIYFSYDVKMKEKGDIPEGYSVSREKKERFSLILESASTNQTSMYLCASSIQGAGVLTFGAGSRLTVL.

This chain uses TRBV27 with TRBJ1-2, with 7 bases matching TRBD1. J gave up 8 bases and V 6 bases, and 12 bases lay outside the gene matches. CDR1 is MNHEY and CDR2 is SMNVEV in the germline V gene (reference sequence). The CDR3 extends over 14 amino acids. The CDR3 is CASSKSGQTRGYTF. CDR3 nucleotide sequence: TGTGCCAGCAGCAAGTCGGGACAGACTAGGGGCTACACCTTC.

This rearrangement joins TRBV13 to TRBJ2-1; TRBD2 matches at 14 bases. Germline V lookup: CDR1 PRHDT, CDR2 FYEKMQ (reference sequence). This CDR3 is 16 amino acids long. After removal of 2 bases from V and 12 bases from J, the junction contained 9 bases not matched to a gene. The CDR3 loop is CASSLWGLAGVEGQFF. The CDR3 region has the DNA TGTGCCAGCAGCTTATGGGGACTAGCGGGAGTCGAGGGGCAGTTCTTC. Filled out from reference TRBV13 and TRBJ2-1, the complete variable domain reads AAGVIQSPRHLIKEKRETATLKCYPIPRHDTVYWYQQGPGQDPQFLISFYEKMQSDKGSIPDRFSAQQFSDYHSELNMSSLELGDSALYFCASSLWGLAGVEGQFFGPGTRLTVL.

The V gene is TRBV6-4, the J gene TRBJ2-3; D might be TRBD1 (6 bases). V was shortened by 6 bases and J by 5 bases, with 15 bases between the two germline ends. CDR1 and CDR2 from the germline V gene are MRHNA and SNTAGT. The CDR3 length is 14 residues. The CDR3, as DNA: TGTGCCAGCAGCCACGGGACATTTCAAGATACGCAGTATTTT. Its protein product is CASSHGTFQDTQYF.

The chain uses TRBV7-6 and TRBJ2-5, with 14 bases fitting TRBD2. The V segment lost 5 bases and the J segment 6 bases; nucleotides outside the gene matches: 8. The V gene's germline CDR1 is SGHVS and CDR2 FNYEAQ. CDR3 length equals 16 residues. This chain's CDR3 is CASSPGTSGRTQTQYF. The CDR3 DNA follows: TGTGCCAGCAGCCCCGGGACTAGCGGGAGAACGCAGACCCAGTACTTC.

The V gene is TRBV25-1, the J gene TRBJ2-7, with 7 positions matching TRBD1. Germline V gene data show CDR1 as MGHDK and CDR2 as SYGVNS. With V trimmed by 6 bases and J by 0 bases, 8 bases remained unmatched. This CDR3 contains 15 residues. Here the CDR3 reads CASRRTGTASYEQYF. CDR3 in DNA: TGTGCCAGCAGACGAACCGGGACAGCCTCCTACGAGCAGTACTTC.

This CDR3 is CASSPDRGPYEQYF. CDR3 nucleotide sequence: TGTGCCAGCTCACCGGACAGGGGGCCCTACGAGCAGTACTTC. V usage is TRBV18 and J usage is TRBJ2-7; 11 nucleotides agree with TRBD1. V gave up 3 bases and J gave up 2 bases; unmatched junction bases: 0. Germline lookup yields CDR1 KGHSH and CDR2 LQKENI. The CDR3 has 14 residues.

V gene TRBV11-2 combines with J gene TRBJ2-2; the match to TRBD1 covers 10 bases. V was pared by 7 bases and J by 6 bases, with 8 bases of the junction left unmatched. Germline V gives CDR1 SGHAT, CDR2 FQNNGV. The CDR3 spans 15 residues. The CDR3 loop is CASILRTGGSGELFF. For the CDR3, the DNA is TGTGCCAGCATCCTGAGGACAGGGGGGTCCGGGGAGCTGTTTTTT.

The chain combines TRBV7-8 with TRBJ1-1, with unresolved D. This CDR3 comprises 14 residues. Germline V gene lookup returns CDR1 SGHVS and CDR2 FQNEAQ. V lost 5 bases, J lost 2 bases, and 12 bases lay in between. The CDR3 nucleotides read TGTGCCAGCAGCGCGTGGGGAGGAAACACTGAAGCTTTCTTT. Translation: CASSAWGGNTEAFF.

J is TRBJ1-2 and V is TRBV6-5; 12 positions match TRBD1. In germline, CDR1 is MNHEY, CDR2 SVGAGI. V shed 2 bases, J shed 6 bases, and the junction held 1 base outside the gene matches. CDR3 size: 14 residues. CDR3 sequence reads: CASSYGTGGHGYTF. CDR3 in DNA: TGTGCCAGCAGTTACGGGACAGGGGGCCATGGCTACACCTTC.

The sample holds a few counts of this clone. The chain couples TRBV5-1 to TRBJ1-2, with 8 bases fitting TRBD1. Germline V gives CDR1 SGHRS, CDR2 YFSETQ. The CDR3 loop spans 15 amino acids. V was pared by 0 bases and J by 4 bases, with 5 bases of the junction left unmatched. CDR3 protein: CASSLGQGLPYGYTF. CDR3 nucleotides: TGCGCCAGCAGCTTGGGACAGGGGCTGCCCTATGGCTACACCTTC.